What follows are 14 T cell receptor beta chains derived from one specimen sequenced in a study of T cell responses to AZD1222 COVID-19 vaccine. Using immunoSEQ multiplex PCR, the repertoire was profiled, and TCRdb retains in-frame clones only, with some absent. The top ten clones hold 2.2% of a sample with about 110,000 clones, approximately 96% of them seen once. This material consisted of peripheral blood, taken on day 0 of AZD1222 vaccination. Receptors were obtained from an adult in good health.

This chain joins TRBV27 and TRBJ2-7; 14 nucleotides align to TRBD2. Trimming cost V 5 bases and J 2 bases; bases outside gene matches: 8. The CDR3 runs to 17 residues. CDR1 is MNHEY and CDR2 is SMNVEV in the germline V gene (reference sequence). The CDR3 bases are TGTGCCAGCAGTACTTCCGGGACTAGCGGGAGTACCTACGAGCAGTACTTC. It codes for CASSTSGTSGSTYEQYF.

This chain links TRBV5-1 with TRBJ2-7; TRBD2 matches 10 bases. The V segment lost 6 bases and the J segment 5 bases; nucleotides outside the gene matches: 14. CDR3 size: 16 residues. Germline V gives CDR1 SGHRS, CDR2 YFSETQ. This CDR3 reads CASTPEVTSGIDEQYF. As DNA, the CDR3 is TGCGCCAGCACCCCTGAGGTCACTAGCGGGATCGACGAGCAGTACTTC.

This clone was seen once. This chain links TRBV9 with TRBJ2-3, with TRBD2 matching over 15 bases. V shed 3 bases, J shed 6 bases, and the junction held 11 bases outside the gene matches. The germline CDR1 and CDR2 sequences are SGDLS and YYNGEE. The CDR3 length is 18 residues. This CDR3 is CASSARGLAGGRWDTQYF. The CDR3 region has the DNA TGTGCCAGCAGCGCCCGAGGACTAGCGGGGGGGCGTTGGGATACGCAGTATTTT.

The CDR3 nucleotides are TGTGCCAGTAGTATTCAGACGGGACTTAATGAAAAACTGTTTTTT. As protein: CASSIQTGLNEKLFF. V usage is TRBV19 and J usage is TRBJ1-4; possibly TRBD1 for D (5 bases). Per the germline V gene, CDR1 is LNHDA and CDR2 is SQIVND (reference sequence). The CDR3 contains 15 residues. The V and J ends lost 3 bases and 4 bases respectively, with 12 bases between them.

The J gene is TRBJ1-1, the V gene TRBV5-8; D gene ambiguous. Trimming cost V 1 base and J 3 bases, with 10 bases left between them. Germline V gene lookup returns CDR1 SGHTS and CDR2 YDEGEE. The CDR3 has 14 residues. This CDR3 is CASSLRSGHTEAFF. Written as DNA, the CDR3 is TGTGCCAGCAGCTTGAGATCGGGCCACACTGAAGCTTTCTTT.

V gene TRBV11-3 combines with J gene TRBJ2-5; D uncertain. The germline V and J ends were trimmed by 2 bases and 2 bases, with 21 bases remaining between them. This CDR3 spans 18 amino acids. CDR1 SGHNT and CDR2 YENEEA come from the germline V gene. The CDR3 nucleotides are TGTGCCAGCAGCTTAAGCGAGTGGCGGATAGCTTCTCAAGAGACCCAGTACTTC. This codes for CASSLSEWRIASQETQYF. Supplemented by reference TRBV11-3 and TRBJ2-5, the full variable domain reads EAGVVQSPRYKIIEKKQPVAFWCNPISGHNTLYWYLQNLGQGPELLIRYENEEAVDDSQLPKDRFSAERLKGVDSTLKIQPAELGDSAVYLCASSLSEWRIASQETQYFGPGTRLLVL.

The chain links TRBV27 to TRBJ1-2, with TRBD1 identical over 9 bases. CDR3 length: 15 residues. The trim removed 5 bases at V and 4 bases at J, leaving 8 bases unmatched. Per germline, CDR1 MNHEY and CDR2 SMNVEV (reference sequence). Here the CDR3 reads CASSRTGALLYGYTF. CDR3 sequence (DNA): TGTGCCAGCAGTCGGACAGGGGCCCTTCTCTATGGCTACACCTTC.

V usage is TRBV28 and J usage is TRBJ1-1, with unresolved D. Trimming cost V 8 bases and J 1 base, with 11 bases left between them. Per germline, CDR1 MDHEN and CDR2 SYDVKM. The CDR3 sequence is 13 residues long. The CDR3 protein is CASLDWGNTEAFF. For the CDR3, the DNA is TGTGCCAGCCTCGACTGGGGGAACACTGAAGCTTTCTTT.

The chain combines TRBV5-1 with TRBJ2-1; D ambiguous. Germline loops: CDR1 SGHRS, CDR2 YFSETQ. This CDR3 region has 16 residues. The ends were cut back, 3 bases at V and 0 bases at J, with 13 bases in the middle. DNA of the CDR3: TGCGCCAGCAGCTCCCGCGGAGAGAGCTCCTACAATGAGCAGTTCTTC. Protein sequence: CASSSRGESSYNEQFF.

The V gene is TRBV19, the J gene TRBJ1-4; TRBD1 aligns across 7 bases. The V gene's germline CDR1 is LNHDA and CDR2 SQIVND (reference sequence). The trim removed 8 bases at V and 8 bases at J, leaving 11 bases unmatched. The CDR3 is 14 residues long. CDR3 DNA sequence: TGTGCCAGTCGAGAGACAGGGAAGAAAGAAAAACTGTTTTTT. Translated: CASRETGKKEKLFF.

The chain recombines TRBV5-1 with TRBJ2-1, with TRBD2 matching over 9 bases. With 5 bases clipped from V and 5 bases from J, the junction kept 5 bases outside the gene matches. CDR1 is SGHRS, CDR2 YFSETQ, per germline. There are 14 residues in the CDR3. The CDR3 nucleotides are TGCGCCAGCAGTAGGGTAGCGGGAGACAATGAGCAGTTCTTC. Translation gives CASSRVAGDNEQFF.

The V and J genes are TRBV11-2 and TRBJ2-4, with TRBD2 as a possible D gene (7 bases). CDR3 length: 18 residues. V was shortened by 5 bases and J by 1 base, with 21 bases between the two germline ends. Germline loops: CDR1 SGHAT, CDR2 FQNNGV. CDR3 loop: CASSRPHGGRYAKNIQYF. As DNA, the CDR3 is TGTGCCAGCAGCCGGCCCCACGGGGGGCGCTACGCCAAAAACATTCAGTACTTC.

This chain uses TRBV7-3 with TRBJ2-3, with D possibly being TRBD2 (5 bases). Trimming pared 2 bases from V and 9 bases from J, leaving 9 bases between. The CDR3 contains 12 residues. From germline, CDR1 is SGHTA and CDR2 FQGTGA. For the CDR3, the DNA is TGTGCCAGCAGCTTAGGGCTAGCAACGCAGTATTTT. Translating gives CASSLGLATQYF.

The chain links TRBV5-1 to TRBJ1-1; no reliable D call. V gave up 0 bases and J gave up 1 base, with 4 bases separating them. Germline V CDR1 and CDR2: SGHRS, YFSETQ. The CDR3 is 13 residues long. CDR3 sequence reads: CASSLDSNTEAFF. The CDR3 nucleotides read TGCGCCAGCAGCTTGGATTCGAACACTGAAGCTTTCTTT.